Listed below are T cell receptor beta chains from one sample, sequenced in a study of blood T cell repertoires in COVID-19. Assay: immunoSEQ multiplex PCR; the TCRdb copy retains only in-frame clones and omits some. The repertoire holds 200,000 to 250,000 clones, with approximately 82% as singletons. The specimen was peripheral blood. Source of these receptors: a woman aged 80 or over with acute or convalescent COVID-19. The CDR3 runs from the conserved cysteine through the conserved F or W. The D gene is left open where the match is weak. For some rows the clone size is stated as once, few or many, or as a class when expanded; others skip it.

>TRBD1|TRBV7-3|17|TRBJ2-5|.
TGTGCCAGCAGCTTAACGGGAACAGGGGAGTTTCAAGAGACCCAGTACTTC
CASSLTGTGEFQETQYF
>TRBD1|TRBV28|16|TRBJ2-2|.
TGTGCCAGCAGTTCCCCCGGGACAGTGCTTCCCGGGGAGCTGTTTTTT
CASSSPGTVLPGELFF
>.|TRBV30|14|TRBJ1-1|.
TGTGCCTGGAGTGTGGGAGGTTGGAACACTGAAGCTTTCTTT
CAWSVGGWNTEAFF
>TRBD1|TRBV19|15|TRBJ1-4|.
TGTGCCAGTAGTATCCAACAGGGGATTAATGAAAAACTGTTTTTT
CASSIQQGINEKLFF
>.|TRBV5-4|14|TRBJ2-1|.
TGTGCCGCAGTGAGCCAGGGATCCTACAATGAGCAGTTCTTC
CAAVSQGSYNEQFF
>.|TRBV6-4|16|TRBJ2-2|.
TGTGCCAGCAGTGACTCGAGTCGGGGGAACACCGGGGAGCTGTTTTTT
CASSDSSRGNTGELFF
>.|TRBV2|12|TRBJ1-2|.
TGTGCCAGCACTACAGGCGTCTATGGCTACACCTTC
CASTTGVYGYTF
>.|TRBV9|15|TRBJ2-2|.
TGTGCCAGCAGCGTAGGAGAGAGCAACACCGGGGAGCTGTTTTTT
CASSVGESNTGELFF
>TRBD1|TRBV7-3|14|TRBJ1-1|.
TGTGCCAGCAGACTTACAGGGGGCAACACTGAAGCTTTCTTT
CASRLTGGNTEAFF
>.|TRBV28|12|TRBJ1-5|.
TGTGCCAGCAGTCCGAGCAATCAGCCCCAGCATTTT
CASSPSNQPQHF
>TRBD2|TRBV7-3|16|TRBJ2-5|.
TGTGCCAGCAGCTTAATGGGCGGGAGGATTCAAGAGACCCAGTACTTC
CASSLMGGRIQETQYF
>TRBD1|TRBV7-3|14|TRBJ2-7|.
TGTGCCAGCAGCTTCCTGGGACAGGTGGAGGAGCAGTACTTC
CASSFLGQVEEQYF
>.|TRBV5-1|14|TRBJ2-7|.
TGCGCCAGCAGCTTGGCTGCGGGGAAGTACGAGCAGTACTTC
CASSLAAGKYEQYF
>.|TRBV6-1|15|TRBJ2-2|once
TGTGCCAGCAGTGAAGCGCCGCGGGGAGCGAGGGAGCTGTTTTTT
CASSEAPRGARELFF
>TRBD2|TRBV6-5|16|TRBJ2-5|.
TGTGCCAGCAGTTCGGGACTAGCGGGGGGCGGAAAGACCCAGTACTTC
CASSSGLAGGGKTQYF
>TRBD1|TRBV4-1|16|TRBJ1-5|.
TGCGCCAGCAGCCAAAAGACAGGGAAGGATGGTCAGCCCCAGCATTTT
CASSQKTGKDGQPQHF
>.|TRBV6-6|13|TRBJ1-2|.
TGTGCCCTCGGGGGGGGAATTGGCTATGGCTACACCTTC
CALGGGIGYGYTF
>TRBD1|TRBV6-6|15|TRBJ1-4|.
TGTGCCAGCAGTGACCCGACAGGGGTAAATGAAAAACTGTTTTTT
CASSDPTGVNEKLFF
>TRBD2|TRBV7-2|17|TRBJ2-3|.
TGTGCCAGCAGCTTAGGAGCCGGGACTAGCAGCACAGATACGCAGTATTTT
CASSLGAGTSSTDTQYF
>.|TRBV5-1|14|TRBJ1-4|.
TGCGCCAGCAGCTTCGGGACTGGGAATGAAAAACTGTTTTTT
CASSFGTGNEKLFF
>TRBD1|TRBV3-1/TRBV3-2|14|TRBJ1-1|.
TGTGCCAGCAGGACAGGGGGGAAGGGGACTGAAGCTTTCTTT
CASRTGGKGTEAFF
>.|TRBV5-1|13|TRBJ1-5|.
TGCGCCAGCAGCTTGGGTGGAGGCCAGCCCCAGCATTTT
CASSLGGGQPQHF
>TRBD2|TRBV5-1|16|TRBJ2-3|.
TGCGCCAGCAGCTACTCGGGGACTAGCGGGGACAGTACGCAGTATTTT
CASSYSGTSGDSTQYF
>.|TRBV4-1|18|TRBJ1-5|.
TGCGCCAGCAGCCAAGAAGAGACAGCGCACCGGAGCAATCAGCCCCAGCATTTT
CASSQEETAHRSNQPQHF
>TRBD1|TRBV2|15|TRBJ2-2|few
TGTGCCAGCAGTGATGGGCCAGGGGGTGACGGGGAGCTGTTTTTT
CASSDGPGGDGELFF
>TRBD2|TRBV2|17|TRBJ2-5|few
TGTGCCAGCAGTGAAGCACTAGCGGGAGGAAACCAAGAGACCCAGTACTTC
CASSEALAGGNQETQYF
>.|TRBV3-1/TRBV3-2|15|TRBJ2-5|.
TGTGCCAGCAGCCCCCGACAGGCCTCCCAAGAGACCCAGTACTTC
CASSPRQASQETQYF
>.|TRBV7-9|17|TRBJ2-6|.
TGTGCCAGCAGCTTAGCTGCGGCAGGGAAGAGTCTCAACGTCCTGACTTTC
CASSLAAAGKSLNVLTF
>.|TRBV19|13|TRBJ1-2|.
TGTGCCAGTAGTAAGGCACAGGACTATGGCTACACCTTC
CASSKAQDYGYTF
>.|TRBV15|16|TRBJ1-3|.
TGTGCCACCAGCAGAGGCGGGTCGATGGGAGGAAACACCATATATTTT
CATSRGGSMGGNTIYF
>.|TRBV5-5|12|TRBJ1-1|.
TGTGCCAGCAGCTTTGAGAAGACAGCAGCTTTCTTT
CASSFEKTAAFF
>.|TRBV14|12|TRBJ2-2|.
TGTGCCAGCAGCCTCGCAGTCGGGGAGCTGTTTTTT
CASSLAVGELFF
>.|TRBV30|12|TRBJ2-3|.
TGTGCCTGGAGTGGCGGCACAGATACGCAGTATTTT
CAWSGGTDTQYF
>TRBD1|TRBV10-1|15|TRBJ1-2|.
TGCGCCAGCGGCCCCCGGGACAGGGAAATATATGGCTACACCTTC
CASGPRDREIYGYTF
>.|TRBV5-1|13|TRBJ1-2|.
TGCGCCAGCAGCTTGGAACAGATTTATGGCTACACCTTC
CASSLEQIYGYTF
>TRBD1|TRBV7-2|14|TRBJ1-6|.
TGTGCCAGCAGCTCGGGACAGCTAAATTCACCCCTCCACTTT
CASSSGQLNSPLHF
>TRBD2|TRBV14|14|TRBJ2-1|once
TGTGCCAGCAGCCAAGAGCGGGGGTCCAATGAGCAGTTCTTC
CASSQERGSNEQFF